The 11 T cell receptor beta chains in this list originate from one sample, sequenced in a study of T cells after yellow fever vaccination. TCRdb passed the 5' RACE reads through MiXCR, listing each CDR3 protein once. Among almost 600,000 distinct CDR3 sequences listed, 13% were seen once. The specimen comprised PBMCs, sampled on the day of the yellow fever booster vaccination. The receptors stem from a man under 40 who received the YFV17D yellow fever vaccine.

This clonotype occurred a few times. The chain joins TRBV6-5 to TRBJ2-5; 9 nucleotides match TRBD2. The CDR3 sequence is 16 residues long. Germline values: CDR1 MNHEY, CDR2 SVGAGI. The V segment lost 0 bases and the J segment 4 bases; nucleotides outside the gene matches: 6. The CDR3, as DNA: TGTGCCAGCAGTTACTCCGCGGGAGGGGGGGGAGAGACCCAGTACTTC. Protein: CASSYSAGGGGETQYF.

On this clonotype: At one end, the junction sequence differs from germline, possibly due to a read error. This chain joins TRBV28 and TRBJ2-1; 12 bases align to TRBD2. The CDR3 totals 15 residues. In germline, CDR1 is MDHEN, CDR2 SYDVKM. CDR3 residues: CASSPNRSSGRVPVF. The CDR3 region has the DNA TGTGCCAGCAGCCCCAATCGGTCTAGCGGGAGGGTACCGGTCTTC.

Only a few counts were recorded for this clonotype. The chain's CDR3 is CASKGDNEQFF. In DNA, the CDR3 is TGTGCCTCCAAAGGTGACAATGAGCAGTTCTTC. The V gene is TRBV30, the J gene TRBJ2-1; D remains ambiguous. V was pared by 7 bases and J by 5 bases, with 9 bases between. CDR1 is GTSNPN, CDR2 SVGIG, per germline (reference sequence). The CDR3 loop spans 11 amino acids.

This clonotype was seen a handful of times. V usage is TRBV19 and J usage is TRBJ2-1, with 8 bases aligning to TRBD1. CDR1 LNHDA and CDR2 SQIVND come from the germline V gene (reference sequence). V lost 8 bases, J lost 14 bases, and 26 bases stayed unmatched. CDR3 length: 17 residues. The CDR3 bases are TGTGCCAGTCGAGATAGGTTCTCGACAGGGGAAAGAGAGAATGAGTTCTTC. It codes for CASRDRFSTGERENEFF.

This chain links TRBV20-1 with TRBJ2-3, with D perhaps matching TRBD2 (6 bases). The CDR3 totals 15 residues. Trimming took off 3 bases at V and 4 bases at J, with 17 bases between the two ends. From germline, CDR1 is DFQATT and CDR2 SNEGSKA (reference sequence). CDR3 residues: CSASAWRDLADTQYF. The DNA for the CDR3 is TGCAGTGCTAGTGCTTGGCGGGATCTCGCAGATACGCAGTATTTT.

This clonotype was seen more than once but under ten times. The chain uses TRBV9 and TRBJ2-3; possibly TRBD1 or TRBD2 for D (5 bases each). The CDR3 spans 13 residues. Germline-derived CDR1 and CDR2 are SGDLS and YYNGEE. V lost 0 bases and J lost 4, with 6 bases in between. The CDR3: CASSVGGSDTQYF. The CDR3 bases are TGTGCCAGCAGCGTAGGGGGGTCAGATACGCAGTATTTT.

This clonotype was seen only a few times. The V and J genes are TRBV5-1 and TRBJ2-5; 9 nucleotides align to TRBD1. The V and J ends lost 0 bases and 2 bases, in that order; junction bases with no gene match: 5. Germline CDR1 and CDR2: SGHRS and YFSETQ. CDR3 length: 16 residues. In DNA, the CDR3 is TGCGCCAGCAGCTTGGGGGGACAGGGATGGCAAGAGACCCAGTACTTC. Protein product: CASSLGGQGWQETQYF.

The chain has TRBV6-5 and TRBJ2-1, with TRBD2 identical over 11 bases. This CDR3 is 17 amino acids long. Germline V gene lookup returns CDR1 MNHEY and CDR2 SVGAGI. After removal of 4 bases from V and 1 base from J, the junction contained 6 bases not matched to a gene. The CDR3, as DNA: TGTGCCAGCAGTTTTACCTCTAGCGGGAGGTCCTACAATGAGCAGTTCTTC. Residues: CASSFTSSGRSYNEQFF.

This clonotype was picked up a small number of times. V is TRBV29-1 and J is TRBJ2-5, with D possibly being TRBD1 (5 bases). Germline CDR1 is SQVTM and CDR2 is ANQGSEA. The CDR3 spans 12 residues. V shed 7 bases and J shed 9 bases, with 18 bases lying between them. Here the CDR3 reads CSAPKGDGAQYF. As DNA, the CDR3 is TGCAGCGCCCCGAAAGGGGATGGGGCCCAGTACTTC.

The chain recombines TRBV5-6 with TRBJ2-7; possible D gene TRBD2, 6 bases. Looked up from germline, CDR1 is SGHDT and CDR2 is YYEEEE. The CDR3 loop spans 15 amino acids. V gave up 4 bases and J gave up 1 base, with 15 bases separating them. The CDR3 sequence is CASSPRWDSSYEQYF. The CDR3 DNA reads TGTGCCAGCAGCCCTCGCTGGGACTCTTCCTACGAGCAGTACTTC.

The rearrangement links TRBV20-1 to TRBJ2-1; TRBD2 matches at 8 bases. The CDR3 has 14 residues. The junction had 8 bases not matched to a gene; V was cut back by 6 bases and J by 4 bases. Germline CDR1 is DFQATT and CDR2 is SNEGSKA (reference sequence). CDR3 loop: CSAQDGRGYNEQFF. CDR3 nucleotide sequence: TGCAGTGCACAAGACGGGAGGGGGTACAATGAGCAGTTCTTC.